One sample yielded the 18 T cell receptor beta chains listed below, sequenced in a study of PD-1 blockade in classical Hodgkin lymphoma. Assay used: immunoSEQ multiplex PCR; TCRdb lists only in-frame clones, some missing. The data show about 97,000 clones, roughly 91% seen once. Every one of the patients relapsed after autologous stem cell transplantation (brentuximab vedotin exposure was variable). This specimen consisted of peripheral blood mononuclear cells (PBMCs), obtained before the second cycle of nivolumab. The origin of the receptors is a human donor with classical Hodgkin lymphoma.

The chain joins TRBV2 to TRBJ2-1; a weak D match, TRBD2 (7 bases). The CDR3 is made up of 14 amino acids. Trimming left V 9 bases short and J 2 bases short, with 14 bases between. Germline assignment: CDR1 SNHLY and CDR2 FYNNEI. In DNA, the CDR3 is TGTGCCAGTGAGATGGGGGGGCCCTACAATGAGCAGTTCTTC. It is translated as CASEMGGPYNEQFF. Drawing the rest from reference TRBV2 and TRBJ2-1, the complete variable domain is EPEVTQTPSHQVTQMGQEVILRCVPISNHLYFYWYRQILGQKVEFLVSFYNNEISEKSEIFDDQFSVERPDGSNFTLKIRSTKLEDSAMYFCASEMGGPYNEQFFGPGTRLTVL.

The gene calls are TRBV19 and TRBJ1-1; D is unclear. The V gene's germline CDR1 is LNHDA and CDR2 SQIVND (reference sequence). V was cut by 2 bases and J by 7 bases, with 14 bases left in between. The CDR3 totals 14 residues. This CDR3 reads CASSISAAGFEAFF. The CDR3 region has the DNA TGTGCCAGTAGTATATCTGCGGCCGGGTTTGAAGCTTTCTTT.

In DNA form, the CDR3 reads TGTGCCAGCAGCCGGGCCGGTGGGCACGAGCAGTACTTC. Residues: CASSRAGGHEQYF. The chain couples TRBV7-9 to TRBJ2-7, with unresolved D. The CDR3 length is 13 residues. V lost 5 bases, J lost 5 bases, and 13 bases lay in between. Germline V gene data show CDR1 as SEHNR and CDR2 as FQNEAQ (reference sequence). Using reference TRBV7-9 and TRBJ2-7 for the parts outside the CDR3, the full variable domain is DTGVSQNPRHKITKRGQNVTFRCDPISEHNRLYWYRQTLGQGPEFLTYFQNEAQLEKSRLLSDRFSAERPKGSFSTLEIQRTEQGDSAMYLCASSRAGGHEQYFGPGTRLTVT.

The chain uses TRBV28 and TRBJ2-1, with D perhaps TRBD2 (7 bases). Trimming pared 3 bases from V and 13 bases from J, leaving 19 bases between. Germline V gene data show CDR1 as MDHEN and CDR2 as SYDVKM. CDR3 length: 14 amino acids. In DNA form, the CDR3 reads TGTGCCAGCAGTTTGCTGGGAGGGGGGTTTGTCCAGTTCTTC. Its protein is CASSLLGGGFVQFF.

V is TRBV11-2 and J is TRBJ2-6, with 7 nucleotides matching TRBD1. The V and J ends lost 5 bases and 2 bases, in that order; junction bases with no gene match: 9. Per the germline V gene, CDR1 is SGHAT and CDR2 is FQNNGV. The CDR3 consists of 17 residues. In DNA form, the CDR3 reads TGTGCCAGCAGCCCTCGACAGGGTAGCCCTGGGGCCAACGTCCTGACTTTC. It translates to CASSPRQGSPGANVLTF.

The chain combines TRBV4-3 with TRBJ2-3; D not resolved. Germline CDR1 reads LGHNA; CDR2 reads YSLEER. The CDR3 has 17 amino acids. V was shortened by 0 bases and J by 2 bases, with 15 bases between the two germline ends. CDR3: CASSQDQAGFNTDTQYF. The CDR3 region has the DNA TGCGCCAGCAGCCAAGATCAAGCCGGGTTTAACACAGATACGCAGTATTTT.

The V call is TRBV5-5, the J call TRBJ1-5; 8 bases align to TRBD1. CDR1 and CDR2 (germline): SGHKS, YYEKEE (reference sequence). J gave up 7 bases and V 2 bases, and 11 bases lay outside the gene matches. This CDR3 region has 16 residues. CDR3: CASSFFQGADAQPQHF. In nucleotides, the CDR3 is TGTGCCAGCAGCTTTTTTCAGGGGGCCGACGCGCAGCCCCAGCATTTT.

The chain joins TRBV7-2 to TRBJ2-7; D may correspond to TRBD1 or TRBD2 (5 bases each). V lost 3 bases and J 3 bases, leaving 12 bases between the germline ends. This CDR3 comprises 14 residues. Germline CDR1 and CDR2: SGHTA and FQGNSA. The CDR3 DNA sequence: TGTGCCAGCAGCTTGATCGGGACGGACTACGAGCAGTACTTC. Translating gives CASSLIGTDYEQYF.

V usage is TRBV19 and J usage is TRBJ2-1, with D possibly matching TRBD1 (5 bases). Between the trimmed V and J ends, which lost 4 bases and 13 bases, there was a span of 11 bases. The CDR3 loop spans 11 amino acids. Germline V gene lookup returns CDR1 LNHDA and CDR2 SQIVND (reference sequence). CDR3 loop: CASSTAGIQFF. CDR3 sequence (DNA): TGTGCCAGTAGTACCGCAGGGATTCAGTTCTTC.

The chain uses TRBV28 and TRBJ2-1; no firm D call. CDR1 is MDHEN, CDR2 SYDVKM, per germline. V was pared by 3 bases and J by 4 bases, with 13 bases between. The CDR3 covers 15 residues. In DNA, the CDR3 is TGTGCCAGCAGTTTCCCTCCTGCGGATTACAATGAGCAGTTCTTC. It yields the protein CASSFPPADYNEQFF.

This clone was seen a few times. The V call is TRBV15, the J call TRBJ1-3; 8 nucleotides agree with TRBD1. V dropped 5 bases and J dropped 0; count of bases not matched to a gene: 3. Looked up from germline, CDR1 is LNHNV and CDR2 is YYDKDF (reference sequence). The CDR3 is 15 amino acids. CDR3 in DNA: TGTGCCACCAGCGTTGACAGGGGCTCTGGAAACACCATATATTTT. Translation gives CATSVDRGSGNTIYF.

V gene TRBV5-1 combines with J gene TRBJ2-7; 9 positions agree with TRBD1. This CDR3 region has 14 residues. Per the germline V gene, CDR1 is SGHRS and CDR2 is YFSETQ. Trimming at V came to 3 bases and at J to 6 bases, leaving 7 bases not matched to a gene. CDR3: CASSWDRDDGEQYF. CDR3 DNA: TGCGCCAGCAGCTGGGACAGGGACGACGGCGAGCAGTACTTC. Full variable domain (remainder filled in from reference TRBV5-1 and TRBJ2-7): KAGVTQTPRYLIKTRGQQVTLSCSPISGHRSVSWYQQTPGQGLQFLFEYFSETQRNKGNFPGRFSGRQFSNSRSEMNVSTLELGDSALYLCASSWDRDDGEQYFGPGTRLTVT.

This clone has only one observation. The junction departs from germline at one end; a sequencing error may be responsible. J is TRBJ1-1 and V is TRBV18; no firm D call. The CDR3 covers 14 residues. Germline-derived CDR1 and CDR2 are KGHSH and LQKENI. The CDR3 DNA is TGTGCCAGCTCCCCACAAAACCTTAACACTGAAGCTTTCTTT. The encoded protein is CASSPQNLNTEAFF.

Points on this clone: The same CDR3 arises from other DNA sequences in this sample as well. The genes are TRBV11-3 and TRBJ1-1; no firm D call. Trimming stripped 1 base from V and 1 base from J, with 4 bases between. The CDR3 is 13 residues long. Germline V gives CDR1 SGHNT, CDR2 YENEEA. The CDR3, as DNA: TGTGCCAGCAGCTTAGGAGGGAACACTGAAGCTTTCTTT. Its protein is CASSLGGNTEAFF.

This chain connects TRBV5-1 to TRBJ2-3; D call uncertain. The germline gives CDR1 SGHRS, CDR2 YFSETQ. The CDR3 is 11 residues long. The V and J ends lost 3 bases and 5 bases respectively, with 4 bases between them. CDR3 region: CASSWGDTQYF. In DNA, the CDR3 is TGCGCCAGCAGCTGGGGAGATACGCAGTATTTT. The variable domain in full, completed from reference TRBV5-1 and TRBJ2-3, reads KAGVTQTPRYLIKTRGQQVTLSCSPISGHRSVSWYQQTPGQGLQFLFEYFSETQRNKGNFPGRFSGRQFSNSRSEMNVSTLELGDSALYLCASSWGDTQYFGPGTRLTVL.

The gene calls are TRBV6-1 and TRBJ2-1; the D gene could be TRBD1 or TRBD2 (5 bases each). Trimming took off 9 bases at V and 5 bases at J, with 17 bases between the two ends. CDR3 size: 14 residues. CDR1 and CDR2 from the germline V gene are MNHNS and SASEGT. The CDR3, as DNA: TGTGCCAGTGACTACCAGGGCGGAAACAATGAGCAGTTCTTC. This sequence encodes CASDYQGGNNEQFF.

The CDR3 DNA follows: TGTGCCAGCAGCCCCGGGACAGGTCGGATAGGGGGCTACACCTTC. Translated: CASSPGTGRIGGYTF. J is TRBJ1-2 and V is TRBV7-3; 8 nucleotides match TRBD1. Germline trimming cut 5 bases from V and 8 bases from J; bases unmatched to any gene: 13. From germline, CDR1 is SGHTA and CDR2 FQGTGA. The CDR3 has 15 residues.

This chain links TRBV6-5 with TRBJ1-2, with D perhaps matching TRBD1 (6 bases). V was cut by 0 bases and J by 4 bases, with 12 bases left in between. Germline CDR1 and CDR2: MNHEY and SVGAGI. This CDR3 comprises 15 residues. The CDR3 region has the DNA TGTGCCAGCAGTTACTCGAGGGGGGGCAGCTATGGCTACACCTTC. Translation gives CASSYSRGGSYGYTF.